The table lists the clone carrying this T cell receptor beta chain with a few counts. This specimen belongs to a study of early T cells in non-severe SARS-CoV-2 infection. Study summary: Unpaired chains resulted from sequencing bulk RNA of unsorted whole blood.

Unique molecular identifiers were added to individual cDNA molecules. TCRdb reanalysed the 5' RACE reads using MiXCR and keeps one entry per CDR3 protein. Here the sample spans 55,000 to 75,000 distinct CDR3 sequences, 12% being singletons. Germline V gene data show CDR1 as SGDLS and CDR2 as YYNGEE. The V gene lost 4 bases and the J gene lost 2 bases, with 16 bases spanning the gap. The length of the CDR3 is 15 residues. Sequenced input: whole blood. J is TRBJ2-7 and V is TRBV9; possible D gene TRBD1, 6 bases. This receptor was identified in an adult who was a healthcare worker with PCR-confirmed SARS-CoV-2 infection or an uninfected control (not recorded which). The CDR3: CASSPEGVQAYEQYF. DNA of the CDR3: TGTGCCAGCAGCCCCGAGGGGGTACAGGCCTACGAGCAGTACTTC.